This TCR beta chain was captured in a study of shared clonotypes between healthy human individuals. Study at large: Each donor's CD4 naive and CD4 memory cells filled three plates apiece, CD8 naive two, and CD8 memory one.

Whole-study findings and limits: Sharing across four donors was highest in naive CD4 (roughly 5%) and lowest in memory CD8 (approximately 0.4%).

Clones were sequenced by immunoSEQ multiplex PCR, and TCRdb holds only the in-frame ones, with some missing. The sample consists of approximately 2,300,000 clones, 80% to 95% of them appearing once. Comment on this clone: As yet, its antigen is unknown.

This CDR3 contains 14 residues. In germline, CDR1 is SGHRS, CDR2 YFSETQ. The trim removed 3 bases at V and 5 bases at J, leaving 7 bases unmatched. The receptor was isolated from a man younger than 35 in good health. Some clones in this sample may be carry-over from other donors' samples. The V gene is TRBV5-1, the J gene TRBJ1-1, with 7 bases that match TRBD1. Input material: naive CD4+ T cells from PBMCs. Subset of the sample: CD45RA+ positively selected. In DNA form, the CDR3 reads TGCGCCAGCAGCTCGGAAGGGGGCGGAACTGAAGCTTTCTTT. Its translation: CASSSEGGGTEAFF.